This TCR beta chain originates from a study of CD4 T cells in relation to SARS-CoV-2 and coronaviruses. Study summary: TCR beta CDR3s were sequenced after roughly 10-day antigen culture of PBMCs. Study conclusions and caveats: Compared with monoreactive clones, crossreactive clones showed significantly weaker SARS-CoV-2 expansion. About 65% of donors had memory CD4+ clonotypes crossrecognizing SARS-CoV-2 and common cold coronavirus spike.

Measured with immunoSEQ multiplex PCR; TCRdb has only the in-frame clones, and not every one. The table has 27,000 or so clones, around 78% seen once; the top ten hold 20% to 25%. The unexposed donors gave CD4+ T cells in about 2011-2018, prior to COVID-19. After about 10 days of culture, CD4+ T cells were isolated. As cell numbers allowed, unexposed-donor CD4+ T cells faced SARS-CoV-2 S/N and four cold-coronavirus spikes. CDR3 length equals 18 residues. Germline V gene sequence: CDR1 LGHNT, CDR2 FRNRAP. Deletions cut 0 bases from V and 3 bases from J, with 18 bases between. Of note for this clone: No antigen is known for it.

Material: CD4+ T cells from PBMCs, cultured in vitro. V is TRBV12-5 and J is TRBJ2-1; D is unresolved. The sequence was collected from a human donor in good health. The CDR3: CASGLVLPGYPNYNEQFF. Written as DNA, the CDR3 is TGTGCTAGTGGTTTGGTACTTCCGGGCTACCCCAACTACAATGAGCAGTTCTTC.